The next 25 T cell receptor beta chains were all read from a single sample in a study of blood T cell repertoires in COVID-19. Repertoires were generated with immunoSEQ multiplex PCR, while TCRdb's copy carries only in-frame clones and drops some. The table includes approximately 350,000 clones, approximately 88% detected once. Input material: peripheral blood. Receptors originate from a man aged 40-49 years with acute or convalescent COVID-19.

A single count supports this clone. The gene calls are TRBV5-8 and TRBJ1-5, with 7 bases matching TRBD1. J lost 3 bases, V lost 2 bases, and 5 bases had no gene match. Per germline, CDR1 SGHTS and CDR2 YDEGEE. This CDR3 has 15 residues. CDR3 sequence (DNA): TGTGCCAGCAGCTTTCATGGGACAGTCAATCAGCCCCAGCATTTT. This codes for CASSFHGTVNQPQHF.

This chain joins TRBV6-4 and TRBJ1-6; 7 bases fit TRBD1. V dropped 9 bases and J dropped 11; count of bases not matched to a gene: 10. Germline lookup yields CDR1 MRHNA and CDR2 SNTAGT. The CDR3 spans 13 residues. CDR3 DNA: TGTGCCAGTGATACAGGGGACTTGCCACCCCTCCACTTT. The encoded protein is CASDTGDLPPLHF.

The chain couples TRBV3-1 (or the pseudogene TRBV3-2) to TRBJ2-7; 7 bases match TRBD1. V lost 4 bases, J lost 5 bases, and 8 bases stayed unmatched. This CDR3 comprises 14 residues. Germline CDR1 reads LGHDT; CDR2 reads YNNKEL (reference sequence). For the CDR3, the DNA is TGTGCCAGCAGCCTAGCGACAGGGAACCACGAGCAGTACTTC. Its translation: CASSLATGNHEQYF.

The V gene is TRBV5-1, the J gene TRBJ1-6, with 12 bases identical to TRBD1. The trim removed 5 bases at V and 13 bases at J, leaving 7 bases unmatched. Germline loops: CDR1 SGHRS, CDR2 YFSETQ. The CDR3 length is 14 residues. DNA for the CDR3: TGCGCCAGCAGGATAGGGACAGGGGGCGGCCCCCTCCACTTT. Its translation: CASRIGTGGGPLHF.

About this clone itself: Other DNA sequences in this specimen translate into the identical CDR3. The chain combines TRBV4-1 with TRBJ1-5; 10 bases line up with TRBD1. The germline gives CDR1 MGHRA, CDR2 YSYEKL. The CDR3 totals 15 residues. Germline trimming cut 3 bases from V and 1 base from J; bases unmatched to any gene: 0. The CDR3 DNA sequence: TGCGCCAGCAGCCAGGACAGGGGGAGCAATCAGCCCCAGCATTTT. This sequence encodes CASSQDRGSNQPQHF.

The chain couples TRBV25-1 to TRBJ1-2; tentative D call: TRBD1 (5 bases). CDR1 and CDR2 from the germline V gene are MGHDK and SYGVNS. The CDR3 loop spans 12 amino acids. Trimming removed 4 bases at V and 5 bases at J, with 8 bases between. The CDR3 coding sequence is TGTGCCAGCAGTGCGGACACATATGGCTACACCTTC. The encoded protein is CASSADTYGYTF.

The chain couples TRBV11-2 to TRBJ2-1; 7 bases are shared with TRBD1. Germline assignment: CDR1 SGHAT and CDR2 FQNNGV. With V trimmed by 4 bases and J by 12 bases, 15 bases remained unmatched. This CDR3 contains 15 residues. The CDR3 DNA reads as TGTGCCAGCAGCTGGGGGACAGCGAATTTGAAAAGGCAGTTCTTC. Translated: CASSWGTANLKRQFF.

The rearrangement links TRBV16 to TRBJ2-1; 11 positions match TRBD1. Germline V gives CDR1 KGHSY, CDR2 FQNENV. This CDR3 is 15 amino acids long. With 1 base clipped from V and 9 bases from J, the junction kept 5 bases outside the gene matches. The CDR3 protein is CASSQYGTGGGEQFF. Here the CDR3 DNA reads TGTGCCAGCAGCCAATATGGGACAGGGGGAGGTGAGCAGTTCTTC.

This clone was recorded only once. The V and J genes are TRBV19 and TRBJ2-4; weak D call: TRBD1 (6 bases). V gave up 11 bases and J gave up 7 bases, with 24 bases separating them. This CDR3 spans 15 amino acids. Per germline, CDR1 LNHDA and CDR2 SQIVND (reference sequence). The CDR3 DNA is TGTGCCTCTCAACAGGGAAGGAGGTTAGGGAACATTCAGTACTTC. Translation: CASQQGRRLGNIQYF.

The CDR3 sequence is CASSPNLSGNTIYF. In DNA form, the CDR3 reads TGTGCCAGCAGCCCTAACTTATCTGGAAACACCATATATTTT. V usage is TRBV3-1 (or the pseudogene TRBV3-2) and J usage is TRBJ1-3; D is ambiguous. CDR1 is LGHDT and CDR2 is YNNKEL in the germline V gene (reference sequence). The CDR3 is made up of 14 amino acids. V lost 4 bases to trimming and J lost 1 base, with 8 bases between them.

J is TRBJ2-2 and V is TRBV30, with TRBD1 matching over 7 bases. The V gene end was trimmed by 7 bases and the J gene end by 5 bases; junction bases not matched to a gene: 1. Germline V gene sequence: CDR1 GTSNPN, CDR2 SVGIG (reference sequence). This CDR3 spans 11 amino acids. CDR3 sequence reads: CASQGTGELFF. The CDR3 nucleotides are TGTGCCTCACAGGGGACCGGGGAGCTGTTTTTT.

The chain joins TRBV7-8 to TRBJ1-6; D is ambiguous. CDR1 and CDR2 from the germline V gene are SGHVS and FQNEAQ. V shed 1 base and J shed 6 bases, with 16 bases lying between them. The CDR3 has 17 amino acids. CDR3 sequence: CASSLEKRTLTNSPLHF. The CDR3 region has the DNA TGTGCCAGCAGCTTAGAAAAGCGAACTCTCACTAATTCACCCCTCCACTTT.

This clone was seen a handful of times. The CDR3 here is CASRQGGTEAFF. CDR3 DNA sequence: TGCGCCAGCAGGCAGGGTGGTACTGAAGCTTTCTTT. V and J are TRBV4-1 and TRBJ1-1, with TRBD1 as a possible D gene (5 bases). From germline, CDR1 is MGHRA and CDR2 YSYEKL. V was clipped by 6 bases and J by 5 bases, with 10 bases between them. This CDR3 has 12 residues.

This clone was seen more than once but under ten times. This chain joins TRBV4-3 and TRBJ2-3, with D hard to call. V lost 0 bases and J 0 bases, leaving 10 bases between the germline ends. The germline gives CDR1 LGHNA, CDR2 YSLEER. This CDR3 region has 16 residues. CDR3 amino acids: CASSQEGDSSTDTQYF. The CDR3 DNA reads as TGCGCCAGCAGCCAAGAAGGTGACTCTAGCACAGATACGCAGTATTTT.

This clone was found once. The chain employs TRBV9 and TRBJ1-6, with 8 bases aligning to TRBD1. The CDR3 spans 16 residues. In germline, CDR1 is SGDLS, CDR2 YYNGEE. J was trimmed by 9 bases and V by 0 bases; bases with no gene match: 8. The CDR3 DNA follows: TGTGCCAGCAGCGTAGAAGGACAGGGTTGGGGTTCACCCCTCCACTTT. Protein product: CASSVEGQGWGSPLHF.

The rearrangement links TRBV14 to TRBJ1-3; no clear D gene. This CDR3 is built from 15 residues. Trimming took off 5 bases at V and 0 bases at J, with 11 bases between the two ends. Germline loops: CDR1 SGHDN, CDR2 FVKESK. CDR3 sequence: CASSDGHNSGNTIYF. In DNA form, the CDR3 reads TGTGCCAGCAGCGATGGGCATAACTCTGGAAACACCATATATTTT.

The V and J genes are TRBV10-3 and TRBJ2-7; 9 nucleotides match TRBD1. Per the germline V gene, CDR1 is ENHRY and CDR2 is SYGVKD. This CDR3 has 14 amino acids. With 3 bases clipped from V and 2 bases from J, the junction kept 2 bases outside the gene matches. CDR3 sequence: CAISERQGAYEQYF. The DNA of the CDR3 is TGTGCCATCAGTGAAAGACAGGGGGCCTACGAGCAGTACTTC.

The chain links TRBV5-1 to TRBJ1-6, with TRBD1 matching over 7 bases. This CDR3 comprises 14 residues. Germline CDR1 SGHRS, CDR2 YFSETQ. J was trimmed by 11 bases and V by 3 bases; bases with no gene match: 8. The CDR3 region has the DNA TGCGCCAGCAGCTCGGGACAGCCAAGCCCACCCCTCCACTTT. Residues: CASSSGQPSPPLHF.

The chain joins TRBV2 to TRBJ1-1, with TRBD1 identical over 9 bases. The V gene's germline CDR1 is SNHLY and CDR2 FYNNEI. The junction had 10 bases not matched to a gene; V was cut back by 6 bases and J by 5 bases. The CDR3 covers 15 residues. The CDR3 loop reads CASRPYRDRVTEAFF. The DNA of the CDR3 is TGTGCCAGCAGACCCTACCGGGACAGGGTTACTGAAGCTTTCTTT.

This chain links TRBV7-9 with TRBJ2-3; TRBD1 is a possible D gene (6 bases). CDR1 and CDR2 from the germline V gene are SEHNR and FQNEAQ (reference sequence). V gave up 3 bases and J gave up 3 bases, with 13 bases separating them. This CDR3 has 15 amino acids. The DNA of the CDR3 is TGTGCCAGCAGCTTTTTCCGGGACAAAACAGATACGCAGTATTTT. Its protein is CASSFFRDKTDTQYF.

The rearrangement links TRBV7-8 to TRBJ1-5; D unresolved. With 3 bases removed from V and 6 bases from J, the gap between germline ends came to 12 bases. The CDR3 is 14 residues long. From germline, CDR1 is SGHVS and CDR2 FQNEAQ. CDR3 residues: CASSFSAGSQPQHF. CDR3 nucleotide sequence: TGTGCCAGCAGCTTTTCGGCAGGTAGTCAGCCCCAGCATTTT.

A single count supports this clone. The rearrangement uses TRBV30 and TRBJ1-3, with 7 bases identical to TRBD1. With V trimmed by 1 base and J by 0 bases, 9 bases remained unmatched. Germline CDR1 is GTSNPN and CDR2 is SVGIG (reference sequence). CDR3 length equals 17 residues. CDR3 residues: CAWSAGGPNLSGNTIYF. CDR3 bases: TGTGCCTGGAGTGCAGGGGGGCCCAACCTCTCTGGAAACACCATATATTTT.

V and J are TRBV12-5 and TRBJ1-6; 7 nucleotides agree with TRBD1. CDR1 LGHNT and CDR2 FRNRAP come from the germline V gene. This CDR3 has 14 amino acids. The V gene end was trimmed by 5 bases and the J gene end by 4 bases; junction bases not matched to a gene: 2. CDR3 in amino acids: CASGTGQYNSPLHF. DNA for the CDR3: TGTGCTAGTGGTACGGGACAGTATAATTCACCCCTCCACTTT.

The chain recombines TRBV7-3 with TRBJ1-5; the D gene is possibly TRBD1 (5 bases). The V and J ends lost 2 bases and 7 bases respectively, with 9 bases between them. This CDR3 has 13 amino acids. Germline CDR1 is SGHTA and CDR2 is FQGTGA. The CDR3 DNA sequence: TGTGCCAGCAGCTTAGGGGGGAGGCAGCCCCAGCATTTT. Translating gives CASSLGGRQPQHF.

The chain is built from TRBV28 and TRBJ1-5; D is possibly TRBD1 (6 bases). CDR1 and CDR2 from the germline V gene are MDHEN and SYDVKM. The CDR3 extends over 17 amino acids. Trimming stripped 6 bases from V and 5 bases from J, with 23 bases between. This CDR3 reads CASSQLAGARLDQPQHF. The CDR3 DNA reads TGTGCCAGCAGCCAGCTTGCGGGGGCTCGTTTGGATCAGCCCCAGCATTTT.